This passage covers 18 T cell receptor beta chains from one sample sequenced in a study of T cells in Graves' hyperthyroidism and ophthalmopathy. Researchers amplified the TCR beta CDR3 regions from RNA transcripts. During a first-round RT-PCR of the TCR CDR3, the HTBI primer set was used. TCRdb re-called the multiplex PCR reads with MiXCR, one entry per CDR3 protein. The table shows over 250,000 distinct CDR3 sequences, with over 20% occurring only once. The material sequenced was blood. The receptors come from a man aged 25 to 45 with Graves' ophthalmopathy.

This clonotype was detected only a few times. J is TRBJ2-7 and V is TRBV3-1; possible D gene TRBD2, 6 bases. Per germline, CDR1 LGHDT and CDR2 YNNKEL (reference sequence). The CDR3 length is 17 residues. Trimming took 4 bases from V and 1 from J, leaving 20 bases between them. As DNA, the CDR3 is TGTGCCAGCAGCCGCGGGGAAACTCGCCTCCGGTCCTACGAGCAGTACTTC. Amino acid sequence: CASSRGETRLRSYEQYF.

The V and J genes are TRBV5-1 and TRBJ2-7; 8 bases are a match to TRBD1. Germline CDR1 and CDR2: SGHRS and YFSETQ. Trimming removed 0 bases from V and 7 bases from J; junction bases left unmatched: 3. The CDR3 sequence is 13 residues long. CDR3 sequence (DNA): TGCGCCAGCAGCTTGGGGACAGGGAGGGAGCAGTACTTC. Amino acids: CASSLGTGREQYF.

This sequence joins TRBV5-1 and TRBJ2-3; no clear D gene. Per germline, CDR1 SGHRS and CDR2 YFSETQ. V lost 7 bases and J lost 2, with 11 bases in between. The CDR3 spans 13 residues. This chain's CDR3 is CASSYRITDTQYF. CDR3 DNA: TGCGCCAGCTCATATCGGATCACAGATACGCAGTATTTT.

V and J are TRBV28 and TRBJ1-6; TRBD1 aligns across 7 bases. This CDR3 comprises 16 residues. Germline values: CDR1 MDHEN, CDR2 SYDVKM. With V trimmed by 3 bases and J by 7 bases, 9 bases remained unmatched. CDR3 nucleotide sequence: TGTGCCAGCAGTTTCCTAGGGGGCCTAGAAAATTCACCCCTCCACTTT. Translation gives CASSFLGGLENSPLHF.

The V and J genes are TRBV27 and TRBJ1-3, with D perhaps matching TRBD1 (5 bases). V dropped 6 bases and J dropped 0 bases, with 15 bases sitting between them. CDR1 is MNHEY, CDR2 SMNVEV, per germline (reference sequence). The CDR3 is 16 amino acids. The CDR3: CASRPRGGHSGNTIYF. The CDR3 nucleotides read TGTGCCAGCAGACCCCGGGGGGGTCACTCTGGAAACACCATATATTTT.

This clonotype was seen at least ten times. The chain employs TRBV27 and TRBJ1-1; a possible D gene is TRBD1 (6 bases). Per germline, CDR1 MNHEY and CDR2 SMNVEV (reference sequence). CDR3 size: 12 residues. Between the trimmed V and J ends, which lost 3 bases and 8 bases, there was a span of 10 bases. The CDR3 DNA is TGTGCCAGCAGTTTTTGGGGGGCCGAAGCTTTCTTT. This encodes CASSFWGAEAFF.

The chain links TRBV7-9 to TRBJ2-7; TRBD1 aligns across 11 bases. The CDR3 is made up of 13 amino acids. From germline, CDR1 is SEHNR and CDR2 FQNEAQ (reference sequence). J lost 7 bases, V lost 1 base, and 0 bases had no gene match. CDR3 sequence reads: CASSLGDRGEQYF. Written as DNA, the CDR3 is TGTGCCAGCAGCTTAGGGGACAGGGGGGAGCAGTACTTC.

This clonotype has a handful of counts. The CDR3 DNA is TGTGCCAGCAGTTACAGCTTGCGGGAGCCCTCCTACAATGAGCAGTTCTTC. This translates into CASSYSLREPSYNEQFF. This chain uses TRBV6-2 or TRBV6-3 with TRBJ2-1, with TRBD2 matching 7 bases. V lost 2 bases to trimming and J lost 0 bases; unmatched junction nucleotides: 7. Germline V gene data show CDR1 as MNHEY and CDR2 as SVGEGT. The CDR3 has 17 residues.

The chain employs TRBV4-2 and TRBJ2-7; 8 bases fit TRBD2. CDR3 length equals 15 residues. V lost 0 bases, J lost 9 bases, and 10 bases stayed unmatched. The germline V gene encodes CDR1 LGHNA and CDR2 YNFKEQ. The CDR3 region is CASSQDSGASGRQYF. CDR3 nucleotides: TGTGCCAGCAGCCAAGATTCAGGGGCTAGCGGGCGGCAGTACTTC.

This clonotype was observed a handful of times. The rearrangement uses TRBV12-3 or TRBV12-4 and TRBJ1-1; D is undetermined. Between the trimmed V and J ends, which lost 5 bases and 6 bases, there was a span of 7 bases. CDR3 size: 11 residues. The CDR3 loop is CASSVVSEAFF. The CDR3 DNA follows: TGTGCCAGCAGTGTAGTCTCTGAAGCTTTCTTT.

The V call is TRBV5-1, the J call TRBJ2-1; 14 bases are a match to TRBD2. This CDR3 region has 15 residues. Per the germline V gene, CDR1 is SGHRS and CDR2 is YFSETQ. Trimming took 8 bases from V and 12 from J; bases not matched to a gene: 13. This CDR3 is CASKIGTSGSKWQFF. The CDR3 DNA is TGCGCCAGTAAAATCGGGACTAGCGGGAGTAAGTGGCAGTTCTTC.

This clonotype came up a few times. This chain connects TRBV5-4 to TRBJ1-6; D might be TRBD1 (6 bases). There are 17 residues in the CDR3. Germline CDR1 is SGHNT and CDR2 is YYREEE (reference sequence). With 1 base removed from V and 6 bases from J, the gap between germline ends came to 17 bases. The CDR3 DNA is TGTGCCAGCAGCTTGTTAAGAGGCAGGGACATTAATTCACCCCTCCACTTT. This encodes CASSLLRGRDINSPLHF. Full variable domain (outside the CDR3, taken from reference TRBV5-4 and TRBJ1-6): ETGVTQSPTHLIKTRGQQVTLRCSSQSGHNTVSWYQQALGQGPQFIFQYYREEENGRGNFPPRFSGLQFPNYSSELNVNALELDDSALYLCASSLLRGRDINSPLHFGNGTRLTVT.

A few counts support this clonotype. This chain uses TRBV5-1 with TRBJ1-4; D is ambiguous. CDR3 length equals 15 residues. The germline gives CDR1 SGHRS, CDR2 YFSETQ. V lost 4 bases, J lost 2 bases, and 12 bases lay in between. The CDR3 is CASSPGLGTNEKLFF. CDR3 nucleotides: TGCGCCAGCAGCCCCGGTTTGGGCACTAATGAAAAACTGTTTTTT.

Many counts were recorded for this clonotype. This sequence joins TRBV12-3 or TRBV12-4 and TRBJ1-6, with unresolved D. This CDR3 has 14 residues. The V gene lost 5 bases and the J gene lost 13 bases, with 18 bases spanning the gap. CDR3 DNA sequence: TGTGCCAGCAGTCCCCCTAGTCGTCCTGCCCCCCTCCACTTT. This translates into CASSPPSRPAPLHF.

J is TRBJ2-7 and V is TRBV6-5, with D possibly matching TRBD2 (5 bases). The CDR3 runs 15 residues. V shed 2 bases and J shed 1 base, with 12 bases lying between them. CDR1 and CDR2 from the germline V gene are MNHEY and SVGAGI. Here the CDR3 reads CASSYATGGSYEQYF. The CDR3, as DNA: TGTGCCAGCAGTTACGCCACTGGAGGATCCTACGAGCAGTACTTC.

This chain uses TRBV27 with TRBJ2-7, with 7 bases matching TRBD2. Unmatched junction bases numbered 11, after V lost 7 bases and J lost 2 bases. CDR3 length equals 15 residues. CDR1 is MNHEY and CDR2 is SMNVEV in the germline V gene (reference sequence). For the CDR3, the DNA is TGTGCCAGCAAGGTAGGCGGGAGCGATACCTACGAGCAGTACTTC. This gives the protein CASKVGGSDTYEQYF.

This clonotype was found many times. This chain links TRBV18 with TRBJ1-1; no definite D call. Germline V gives CDR1 KGHSH, CDR2 LQKENI. The CDR3 is 15 residues long. The V gene lost 1 base and the J gene lost 1 base, with 10 bases spanning the gap. The CDR3, as DNA: TGTGCCAGCTCACCACAGGAACAGACGAACACTGAAGCTTTCTTT. Amino acids: CASSPQEQTNTEAFF.

J is TRBJ2-5 and V is TRBV14, with TRBD1 matching over 7 bases. Germline V CDR1 and CDR2: SGHDN, FVKESK. The CDR3 runs to 16 residues. V dropped 1 base and J dropped 3; count of bases not matched to a gene: 8. This CDR3 is CASSQVGGQTKETQYF. DNA for the CDR3: TGTGCCAGCAGCCAAGTTGGGGGACAGACCAAAGAGACCCAGTACTTC.